The present entry profiles one TCR beta chain with its context. What it binds is unknown. This table comes from immunoSEQ multiplex PCR, and its TCRdb copy is limited to in-frame clones, with some not included. The profile shows about 20,000 clones, over 65% of them singletons. The data were taken from a study of graft-versus-host responses after intestinal transplantation. Study summary: Recipients had multivisceral, liver-intestinal, or isolated intestinal transplants. Uniformly, recipients were administered anti-thymocyte globulin induction with subsequent tacrolimus and steroids for three to four years.

Intraepithelial and lamina propria lymphocytes were released after the graft tissue was processed. Notes on the study in general: Recipient bone marrow held GvH clones, some seen earlier in ileum or blood.

The source was ileum tissue, collected approximately three weeks after intestinal transplant. This sequence was found in a human patient who received an intestinal transplant, so some T cells may come from the graft donor.

The CDR3 coding sequence is TGTGCCAGCGGGAAGGGGGGGCCGGGGCAGCCCCAGCATTTT. The encoded protein is CASGKGGPGQPQHF. The genes are TRBV9 and TRBJ1-5, with a weak D call TRBD1 (6 bases). Germline assignment: CDR1 SGDLS and CDR2 YYNGEE. V shed 7 bases and J shed 7 bases, with 18 bases lying between them. The CDR3 is made up of 14 amino acids.